This TCR beta chain was found in a study of T cell repertoires in cytomegalovirus infection. The study, taken as a whole, reports: Clonotype analysis showed dominance of the ex vivo response by HLA-C-restricted CMV-specific TCR beta clonotypes.

In regard to this clonotype: The antigen is unknown.

TCRdb passed the reads through MiXCR, listing each CDR3 protein once. Here the sample spans a few hundred thousand distinct CDR3 sequences, around 40% being singletons. Deletions cut 5 bases from V and 6 bases from J, with 10 bases between. CDR3 length: 12 residues. The starting material was cultured PBMCs, obtained from culture after CMV antigen stimulation. This TCR was recovered from a human donor in good health (CMV status not recorded). Some clones in this sample may be carry-over from other donors' samples. The chain has TRBV12-3 or TRBV12-4 and TRBJ2-5; a possible D gene is TRBD2 (5 bases). The chain's CDR3 is CASSLLGKTQYF. In DNA form, the CDR3 reads TGTGCCAGCAGTCTACTCGGGAAGACCCAGTACTTC.